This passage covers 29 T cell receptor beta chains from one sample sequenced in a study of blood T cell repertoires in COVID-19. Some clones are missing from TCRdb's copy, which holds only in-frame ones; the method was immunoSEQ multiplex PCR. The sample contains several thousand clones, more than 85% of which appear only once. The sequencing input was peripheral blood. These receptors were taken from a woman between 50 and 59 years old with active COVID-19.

The CDR3 reads CASSQDRTPRGTQYF. The CDR3 DNA reads as TGTGCCAGCAGCCAAGATAGGACCCCGCGGGGTACGCAGTATTTT. The V call is TRBV3-1 (or the pseudogene TRBV3-2), the J call TRBJ2-3; tentative D call: TRBD2 (6 bases). Looked up from germline, CDR1 is LGHDT and CDR2 is YNNKEL (reference sequence). Trimming took off 0 bases at V and 8 bases at J, with 15 bases between the two ends. The CDR3 contains 15 residues.

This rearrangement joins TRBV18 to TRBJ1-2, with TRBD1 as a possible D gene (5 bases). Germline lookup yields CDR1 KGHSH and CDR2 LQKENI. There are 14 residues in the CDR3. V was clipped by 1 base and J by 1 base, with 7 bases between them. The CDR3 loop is CASSPLDSNYGYTF. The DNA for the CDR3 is TGTGCCAGCTCACCACTAGACAGTAACTATGGCTACACCTTC. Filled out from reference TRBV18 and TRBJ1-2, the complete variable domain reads NAGVMQNPRHLVRRRGQEARLRCSPMKGHSHVYWYRQLPEEGLKFMVYLQKENIIDESGMPKERFSAEFPKEGPSILRIQQVVRGDSAAYFCASSPLDSNYGYTFGSGTRLTVV.

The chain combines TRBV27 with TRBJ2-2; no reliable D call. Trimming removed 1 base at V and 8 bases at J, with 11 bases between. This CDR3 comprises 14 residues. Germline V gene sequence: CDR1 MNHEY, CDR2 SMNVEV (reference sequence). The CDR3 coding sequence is TGTGCCAGCAGTTTATTACCCCCAGTTGGGGAGCTGTTTTTT. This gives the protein CASSLLPPVGELFF.

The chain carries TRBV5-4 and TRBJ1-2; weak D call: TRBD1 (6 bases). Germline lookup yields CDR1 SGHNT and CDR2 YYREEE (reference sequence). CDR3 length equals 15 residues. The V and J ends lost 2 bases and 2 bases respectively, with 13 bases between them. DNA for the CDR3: TGTGCCAGCAGCTTTTGGGCAGGGGACAACTATGGCTACACCTTC. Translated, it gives CASSFWAGDNYGYTF.

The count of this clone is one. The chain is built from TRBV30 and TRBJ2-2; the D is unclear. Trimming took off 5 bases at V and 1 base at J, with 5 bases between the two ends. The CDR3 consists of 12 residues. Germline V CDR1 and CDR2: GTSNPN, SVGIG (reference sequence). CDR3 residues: CAWAQNTGELFF. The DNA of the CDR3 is TGTGCCTGGGCACAGAACACCGGGGAGCTGTTTTTT.

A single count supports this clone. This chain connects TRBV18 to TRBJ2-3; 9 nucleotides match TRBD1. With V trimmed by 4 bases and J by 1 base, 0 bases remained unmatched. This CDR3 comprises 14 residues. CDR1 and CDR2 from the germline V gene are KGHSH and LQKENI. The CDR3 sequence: CASSRDRGTDTQYF. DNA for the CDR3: TGTGCCAGCTCACGGGACAGGGGCACAGATACGCAGTATTTT.

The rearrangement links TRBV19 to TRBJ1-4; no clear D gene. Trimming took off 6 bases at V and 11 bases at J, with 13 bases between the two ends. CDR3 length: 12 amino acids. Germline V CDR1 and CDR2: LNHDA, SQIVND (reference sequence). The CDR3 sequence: CASRQEGSKLFF. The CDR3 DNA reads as TGTGCCAGTAGACAAGAAGGGAGCAAACTGTTTTTT.

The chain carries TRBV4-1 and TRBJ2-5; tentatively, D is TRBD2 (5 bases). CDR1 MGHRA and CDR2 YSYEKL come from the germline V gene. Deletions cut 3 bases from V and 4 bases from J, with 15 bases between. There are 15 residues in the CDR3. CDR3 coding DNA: TGCGCCAGCAGCCAGGGAGCAGCTCCGGGAGAGACCCAGTACTTC. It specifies CASSQGAAPGETQYF.

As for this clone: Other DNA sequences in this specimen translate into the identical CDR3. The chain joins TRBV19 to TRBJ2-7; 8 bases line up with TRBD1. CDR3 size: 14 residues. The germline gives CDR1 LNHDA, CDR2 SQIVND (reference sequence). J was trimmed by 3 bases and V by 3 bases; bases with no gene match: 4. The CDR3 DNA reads TGTGCCAGTAGTATGGCAGGGGGCAGCTACGAGCAGTACTTC. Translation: CASSMAGGSYEQYF.

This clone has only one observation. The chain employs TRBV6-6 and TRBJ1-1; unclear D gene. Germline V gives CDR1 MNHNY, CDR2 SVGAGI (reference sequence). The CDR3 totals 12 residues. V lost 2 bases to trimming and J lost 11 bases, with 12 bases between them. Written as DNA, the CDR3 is TGTGCCAGCAGTTACGAGGTCTCAGCGGCTTTCTTT. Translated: CASSYEVSAAFF.

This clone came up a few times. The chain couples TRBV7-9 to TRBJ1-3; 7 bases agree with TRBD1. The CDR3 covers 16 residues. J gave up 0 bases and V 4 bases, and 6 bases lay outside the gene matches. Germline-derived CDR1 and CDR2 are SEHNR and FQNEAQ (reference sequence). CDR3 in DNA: TGTGCCAGCAGCTCGAAAGGACAGGCCTCTGGAAACACCATATATTTT. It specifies CASSSKGQASGNTIYF. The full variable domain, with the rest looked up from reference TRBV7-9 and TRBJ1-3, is DTGVSQNPRHKITKRGQNVTFRCDPISEHNRLYWYRQTLGQGPEFLTYFQNEAQLEKSRLLSDRFSAERPKGSFSTLEIQRTEQGDSAMYLCASSSKGQASGNTIYFGEGSWLTVV.

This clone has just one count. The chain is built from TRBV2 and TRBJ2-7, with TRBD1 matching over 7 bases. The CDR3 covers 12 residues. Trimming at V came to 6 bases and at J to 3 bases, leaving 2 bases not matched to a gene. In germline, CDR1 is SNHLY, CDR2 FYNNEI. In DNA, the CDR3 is TGTGCCAGCAGCCGGGACAGCTACGAGCAGTACTTC. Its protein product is CASSRDSYEQYF.

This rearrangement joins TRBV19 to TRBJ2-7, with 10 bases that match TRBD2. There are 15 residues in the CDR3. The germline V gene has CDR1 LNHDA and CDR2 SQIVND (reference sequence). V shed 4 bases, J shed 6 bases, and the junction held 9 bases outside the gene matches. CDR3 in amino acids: CASSTSASGSSEQYF. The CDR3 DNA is TGTGCCAGTAGTACCTCCGCTAGCGGGAGTAGCGAGCAGTACTTC.

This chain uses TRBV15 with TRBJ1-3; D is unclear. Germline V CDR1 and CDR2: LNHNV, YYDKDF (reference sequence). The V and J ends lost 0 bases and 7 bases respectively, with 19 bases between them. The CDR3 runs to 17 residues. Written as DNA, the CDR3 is TGTGCCACCAGCAGAGAGGGAGGCAGAACCTCCCTTAACACCATATATTTT. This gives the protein CATSREGGRTSLNTIYF.

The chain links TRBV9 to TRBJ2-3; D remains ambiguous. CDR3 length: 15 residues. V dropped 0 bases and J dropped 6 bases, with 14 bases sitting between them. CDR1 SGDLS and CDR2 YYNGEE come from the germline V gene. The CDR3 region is CASSVELQEYDTQYF. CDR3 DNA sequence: TGTGCCAGCAGCGTAGAGCTCCAGGAATATGATACGCAGTATTTT.

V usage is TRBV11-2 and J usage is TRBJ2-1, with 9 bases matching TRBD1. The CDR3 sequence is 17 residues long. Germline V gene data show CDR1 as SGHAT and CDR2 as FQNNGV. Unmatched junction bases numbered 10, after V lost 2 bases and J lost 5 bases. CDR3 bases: TGTGCCAGCAGCTTACCCGCCGGGACAGGGTTCGACAATGAGCAGTTCTTC. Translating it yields CASSLPAGTGFDNEQFF.

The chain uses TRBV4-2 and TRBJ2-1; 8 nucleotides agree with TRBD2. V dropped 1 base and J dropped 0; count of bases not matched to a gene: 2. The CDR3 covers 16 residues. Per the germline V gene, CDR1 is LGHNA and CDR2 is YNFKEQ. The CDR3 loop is CASSQVSGSSYNEQFF. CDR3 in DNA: TGTGCCAGCAGCCAAGTGAGCGGGAGCTCCTACAATGAGCAGTTCTTC.

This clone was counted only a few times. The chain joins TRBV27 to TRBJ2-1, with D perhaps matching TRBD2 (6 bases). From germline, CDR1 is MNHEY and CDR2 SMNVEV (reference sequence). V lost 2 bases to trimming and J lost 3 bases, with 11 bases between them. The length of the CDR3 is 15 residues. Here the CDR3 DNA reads TGTGCCAGCAGTTTAACAGCGGGCCACTACAATGAGCAGTTCTTC. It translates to CASSLTAGHYNEQFF.

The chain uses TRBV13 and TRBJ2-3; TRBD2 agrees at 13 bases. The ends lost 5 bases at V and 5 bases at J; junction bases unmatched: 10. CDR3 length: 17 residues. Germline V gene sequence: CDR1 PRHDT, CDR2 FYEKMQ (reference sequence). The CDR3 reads CASSGRTSGRMEDTQYF. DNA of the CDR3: TGTGCCAGCAGCGGGAGGACTAGCGGGAGAATGGAAGATACGCAGTATTTT.

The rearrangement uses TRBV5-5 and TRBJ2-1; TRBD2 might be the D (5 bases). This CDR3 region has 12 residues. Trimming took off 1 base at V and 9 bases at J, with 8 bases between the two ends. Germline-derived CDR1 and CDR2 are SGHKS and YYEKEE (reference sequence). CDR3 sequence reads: CASSLQRIEQFF. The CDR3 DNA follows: TGTGCCAGCAGCTTGCAGCGGATTGAGCAGTTCTTC.

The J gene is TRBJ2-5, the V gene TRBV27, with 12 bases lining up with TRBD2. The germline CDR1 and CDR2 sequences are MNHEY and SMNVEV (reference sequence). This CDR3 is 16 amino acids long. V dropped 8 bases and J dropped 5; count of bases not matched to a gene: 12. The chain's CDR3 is CASRQLAGGSLETQYF. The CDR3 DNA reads TGTGCCAGCCGCCAGCTAGCGGGAGGGAGTTTGGAGACCCAGTACTTC.

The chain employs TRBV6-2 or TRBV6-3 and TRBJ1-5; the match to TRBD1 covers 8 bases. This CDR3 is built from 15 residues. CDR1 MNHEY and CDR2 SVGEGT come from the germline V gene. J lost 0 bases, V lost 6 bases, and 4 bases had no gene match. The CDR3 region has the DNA TGTGCCAGCAGCCGACAGGGGATTAGCAATCAGCCCCAGCATTTT. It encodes CASSRQGISNQPQHF.

CDR3 bases: TGTGCCAGCAGCCGGAACAGGGAAACTAACTATGGCTACACCTTC. Its translation: CASSRNRETNYGYTF. The rearrangement links TRBV27 to TRBJ1-2; the D gene is possibly TRBD1 (6 bases). There are 15 residues in the CDR3. Germline assignment: CDR1 MNHEY and CDR2 SMNVEV (reference sequence). Trimming took off 6 bases at V and 0 bases at J, with 14 bases between the two ends.

The CDR3 region is CASSGRRPRDEQFF. CDR3 DNA sequence: TGTGCCAGTAGCGGGAGAAGGCCTAGGGATGAGCAGTTCTTC. The J gene is TRBJ2-1, the V gene TRBV6-5; 9 bases agree with TRBD2. With V trimmed by 9 bases and J by 8 bases, 11 bases remained unmatched. This CDR3 is built from 14 residues. The germline CDR1 and CDR2 sequences are MNHEY and SVGAGI.

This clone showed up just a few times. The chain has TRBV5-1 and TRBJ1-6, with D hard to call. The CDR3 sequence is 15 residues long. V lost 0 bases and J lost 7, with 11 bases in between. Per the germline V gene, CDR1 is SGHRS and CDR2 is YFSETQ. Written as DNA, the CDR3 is TGCGCCAGCAGCTTGGCGCTGGGAGGGAATTCACCCCTCCACTTT. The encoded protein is CASSLALGGNSPLHF.

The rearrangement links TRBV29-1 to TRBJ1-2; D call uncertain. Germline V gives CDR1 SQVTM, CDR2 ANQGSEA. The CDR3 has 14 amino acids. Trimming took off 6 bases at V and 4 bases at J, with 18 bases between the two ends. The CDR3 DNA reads TGCAGCGTGGCGCCCCGTAGACATATCTATGGCTACACCTTC. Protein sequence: CSVAPRRHIYGYTF.

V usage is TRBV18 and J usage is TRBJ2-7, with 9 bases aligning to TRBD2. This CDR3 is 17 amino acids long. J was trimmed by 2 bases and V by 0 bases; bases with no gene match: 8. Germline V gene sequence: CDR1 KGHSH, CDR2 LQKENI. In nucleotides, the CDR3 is TGTGCCAGCTCACCACCAGCGGGAGGCCGCTTACCCTACGAGCAGTACTTC. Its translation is CASSPPAGGRLPYEQYF.

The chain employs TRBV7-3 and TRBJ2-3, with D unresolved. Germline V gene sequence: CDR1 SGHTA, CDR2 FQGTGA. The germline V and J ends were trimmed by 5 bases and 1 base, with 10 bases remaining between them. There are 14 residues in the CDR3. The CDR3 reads CASSPSARTDTQYF. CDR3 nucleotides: TGTGCCAGCAGCCCCTCAGCGCGCACAGATACGCAGTATTTT.

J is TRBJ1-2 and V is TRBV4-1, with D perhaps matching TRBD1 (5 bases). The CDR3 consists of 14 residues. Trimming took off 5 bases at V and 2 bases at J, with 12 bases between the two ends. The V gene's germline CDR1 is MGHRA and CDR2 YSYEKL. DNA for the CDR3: TGCGCCAGCAGCGGTCAGGGAGGGAACTATGGCTACACCTTC. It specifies CASSGQGGNYGYTF.